Below are 16 T cell receptor beta chains sequenced from a single sample in a study of T cells in Graves' hyperthyroidism and ophthalmopathy. From RNA transcripts, TCR beta CDR3 regions were amplified. A set of HTBI primers served as the primers for a first-round RT-PCR of the TCR CDR3. Using its own MiXCR run on the multiplex PCR reads, TCRdb lists one record per CDR3 protein. This repertoire shows approximately 870,000 distinct CDR3 sequences, roughly 37% found once; its top ten account for roughly 8.3%. The sequenced material came from blood. These receptors all come from a man younger than 35 with Graves' hyperthyroidism.

As concerns this clonotype: It is likely a read error, because the conserved phenylalanine at the end of the CDR3 is missing. The chain recombines TRBV29-1 with TRBJ2-7; D uncertain. This CDR3 spans 11 amino acids. In germline, CDR1 is SQVTM, CDR2 ANQGSEA. The germline V and J ends were trimmed by 1 base and 6 bases, with 7 bases remaining between them. Here the CDR3 reads CSVEVVSEQYL. CDR3 nucleotides: TGCAGCGTTGAAGTCGTATCCGAGCAGTACCTC.

The V gene is TRBV7-8, the J gene TRBJ2-7; TRBD1 is a possible D gene (6 bases). The CDR3 totals 15 residues. V lost 3 bases, J lost 5 bases, and 17 bases lay in between. Looked up from germline, CDR1 is SGHVS and CDR2 is FQNEAQ. CDR3 amino acids: CASSLGAGMSNEQYF. The CDR3 DNA reads as TGTGCCAGCAGCTTGGGGGCAGGGATGTCCAACGAGCAGTACTTC.

V usage is TRBV12-3 or TRBV12-4 and J usage is TRBJ1-3; D is ambiguous. CDR3 length: 13 residues. V was pared by 8 bases and J by 0 bases, with 8 bases between. CDR3 loop: CASQRSSGNTIYF. The DNA for the CDR3 is TGTGCCAGCCAGCGGAGCTCTGGAAACACCATATATTTT.

CDR3 DNA: TGCGCCAGCAGAGGCAGCGGGAGTGGAAATGAGCAGTTCTTC. Its translation: CASRGSGSGNEQFF. V gene TRBV5-1 combines with J gene TRBJ2-1; 8 bases agree with TRBD2. Germline CDR1 is SGHRS and CDR2 is YFSETQ. The CDR3 runs to 14 residues. J lost 7 bases, V lost 5 bases, and 8 bases had no gene match.

This clonotype was detected a few times. The CDR3 loop reads CASSLWGRRTTNEKLFF. CDR3 sequence (DNA): TGTGCCAGCAGCCTCTGGGGACGGAGGACAACTAATGAAAAACTGTTTTTT. V and J are TRBV7-6 and TRBJ1-4; D perhaps matches TRBD1 (5 bases). Trimming took 5 bases from V and 0 from J, leaving 16 bases between them. The CDR3 has 17 amino acids. The germline V gene encodes CDR1 SGHVS and CDR2 FNYEAQ.

Ten or more counts support this clonotype. The chain couples TRBV29-1 to TRBJ1-1; maybe TRBD1 (5 bases). CDR3 length: 15 amino acids. The germline V gene has CDR1 SQVTM and CDR2 ANQGSEA. V lost 3 bases and J 0 bases, leaving 14 bases between the germline ends. The CDR3 loop is CSVDGTVTLNTEAFF. The CDR3 region has the DNA TGCAGCGTTGACGGGACCGTTACCTTGAACACTGAAGCTTTCTTT.

The J gene is TRBJ1-2, the V gene TRBV4-1, with D possibly matching TRBD1 (5 bases). Trimming shortened V by 1 base and J by 4 bases, and 10 bases separated the two germline ends. The CDR3 sequence is 14 residues long. Germline CDR1 is MGHRA and CDR2 is YSYEKL. CDR3 loop: CASSQGDGTYGYTF. The CDR3 coding sequence is TGCGCCAGCAGCCAAGGGGACGGGACCTATGGCTACACCTTC.

The V and J genes are TRBV27 and TRBJ2-5; possible D gene TRBD2, 6 bases. The CDR3 loop spans 14 amino acids. Trimming stripped 4 bases from V and 1 base from J, with 10 bases between. Germline V CDR1 and CDR2: MNHEY, SMNVEV (reference sequence). Written as DNA, the CDR3 is TGTGCCAGCAGTTCGCTAGCGATCCAAGAGACCCAGTACTTC. It yields the protein CASSSLAIQETQYF.

Concerning this clonotype: Since a much larger clone is just one base distant, this may be a read error. V is TRBV20-1 and J is TRBJ2-7, with 12 positions matching TRBD2. The germline CDR1 and CDR2 sequences are DFQATT and SNEGSKA (reference sequence). V shed 5 bases, J shed 5 bases, and the junction held 10 bases outside the gene matches. This CDR3 has 15 residues. The CDR3 nucleotides read TGCAGTGCTGGAAGTCTAGCGGGAGGGCCCCACGAGCAGTACTTC. Residues: CSAGSLAGGPHEQYF.

As concerns this clonotype: Because the CDR3 is missing its conserved closing phenylalanine or tryptophan, this is likely a read error. This chain uses TRBV11-2 with TRBJ1-1; 7 positions agree with TRBD1. Germline loops: CDR1 SGHAT, CDR2 FQNNGV. V gave up 5 bases and J gave up 1 base; unmatched junction bases: 7. The CDR3 extends over 15 amino acids. Here the CDR3 DNA reads TGTGCCAGCAGCCCCCGACAGGGACAGAACACTGAAGCTTTCCTT. Translated: CASSPRQGQNTEAFL.

This clonotype was counted many times. V gene TRBV19 combines with J gene TRBJ1-2, with D unresolved. Trimming removed 2 bases at V and 8 bases at J, with 6 bases between. Germline CDR1 reads LNHDA; CDR2 reads SQIVND (reference sequence). This CDR3 comprises 11 residues. Here the CDR3 reads CASSILGGYTF. In nucleotides, the CDR3 is TGTGCCAGTAGTATACTCGGGGGCTACACCTTC.

For this clonotype: A much larger clone differs from this one at a single base, so this may be a read error. The chain couples TRBV25-1 to TRBJ2-7; tentatively, D is TRBD2 (5 bases). This CDR3 contains 13 residues. CDR1 and CDR2 (germline): MGHDK, SYGVNS. CDR3 region: CASSELGGYERYF. CDR3 DNA: TGTGCCAGCAGTGAACTAGGAGGCTACGAGCGGTACTTC.

Comment on this clonotype: A read error is possible here, since a much larger clone lies one base away. The V call is TRBV20-1, the J call TRBJ2-2; maybe TRBD2 (6 bases). Germline values: CDR1 DFQATT, CDR2 SNEGSKA (reference sequence). There are 14 residues in the CDR3. CDR3 in amino acids: CSARKASYTGGLFF. Here the CDR3 DNA reads TGCAGTGCTAGAAAGGCGTCATACACCGGGGGGCTGTTTTTT.

The gene calls are TRBV7-2 and TRBJ1-1; weak D call: TRBD1 (6 bases). Trimming pared 5 bases from V and 1 base from J, leaving 11 bases between. Germline V gene lookup returns CDR1 SGHTA and CDR2 FQGNSA. The CDR3 is 14 residues long. CDR3 DNA sequence: TGTGCCAGCAGCGCAGACAGGTGGAACACTGAAGCTTTCTTT. Translation gives CASSADRWNTEAFF.

On this clonotype itself: Compared with germline, one end of the junction differs, possibly owing to a read error. The rearrangement joins TRBV7-9 to TRBJ2-5, with 9 nucleotides matching TRBD1. The CDR3 has 14 amino acids. Looked up from germline, CDR1 is SEHNR and CDR2 is FQNEAQ (reference sequence). The CDR3 region has the DNA TGTGCCAGCAGTCCCGGACAGGGGCAAGAGACCCACTACTTC. Translated: CASSPGQGQETHYF.

This clonotype showed up many times. V usage is TRBV11-2 and J usage is TRBJ1-3; the D is unclear. The CDR3 consists of 14 residues. Germline V gene lookup returns CDR1 SGHAT and CDR2 FQNNGV. V was clipped by 0 bases and J by 2 bases, with 5 bases between them. The CDR3: CASSLEGPGNTIYF. The CDR3 DNA reads as TGTGCCAGCAGCTTAGAGGGCCCTGGAAACACCATATATTTT.